This paragraph reports one T cell receptor (beta chain). Its matching antigen is unknown. The sample has other DNA sequences that encode this CDR3 too. These data are taken from a study of T cells in localized non-small cell lung cancer. Study-level points and caveats: Those with higher blood T cell density had longer overall survival. Clonality peaked in uninvolved adjacent lung rather than tumor. Investigators sequenced only a single tumor region, leaving heterogeneity possible. A median of approximately 50 clones ranked among the top 100 in tumor appeared in adjacent lung.

This table comes from immunoSEQ multiplex PCR, and its TCRdb copy is limited to in-frame clones, with some not included. Found here are fewer than 40,000 clones, 65% to 90% of them singletons; the top ten hold around 3.9%. CDR3 size: 15 residues. Germline assignment: CDR1 SGHDT and CDR2 YYEEEE. V lost 6 bases, J lost 7 bases, and 19 bases lay in between. Sample: peripheral blood, taken before any cancer treatment. This sequence was found in a male donor older than 55 with stage III lung adenocarcinoma. V gene TRBV5-6 combines with J gene TRBJ1-4, with D maybe TRBD1 (6 bases). The CDR3 DNA sequence: TGTGCCAGCACCGACGGGGGGCGCAAAATTGAAAAACTGTTTTTT. Translated, it gives CASTDGGRKIEKLFF.